One sample yielded the 15 T cell receptor beta chains listed below, sequenced in a study of tumor-infiltrating lymphocytes in primary liver carcinoma. Total RNA amounting to 500 ng was the source from which TCR beta cDNA was made with a constant-region primer. Library construction for TCR beta comprised three nested multiplex PCR rounds performed with slightly modified ARM-PCR. The two initial PCR rounds, around 11 cycles each, used TRBV1-TRBV30 forward and C-beta reverse primers. One entry per CDR3 protein, called by TCRdb with MiXCR from the multiplex PCR reads. The sample contains 70,000 to 95,000 distinct CDR3 sequences, roughly two thirds of which appear only once. From unsorted bulk tissue weighing roughly 17-31 mg, DNA and RNA were co-extracted. The sequenced material came from liver tumor tissue from sampling region 4. Indicated subset: tumor region T4, right-lateral pole. Every receptor here comes from a middle-aged man with primary liver carcinoma and hepatitis B virus infection.

The table lists this clonotype with many counts. The chain recombines TRBV28 with TRBJ2-7; tentative D call: TRBD1 (6 bases). Germline CDR1 MDHEN, CDR2 SYDVKM. V gave up 5 bases and J gave up 2 bases, with 16 bases separating them. CDR3 length: 15 amino acids. CDR3 amino acids: CASSPTGTKPYEQYF. In DNA form, the CDR3 reads TGTGCCAGCAGTCCAACCGGGACAAAGCCCTACGAGCAGTACTTC.

With regard to this clonotype: The junction and the germline gene differ at one end; a read error may be behind it. The chain carries TRBV5-5 and TRBJ2-7, with 10 bases identical to TRBD1. CDR3 length: 17 amino acids. Germline V lookup: CDR1 SGHKS, CDR2 YYEKEE (reference sequence). CDR3 sequence (DNA): TGTGTCAGCAGCTTGGCCCCCCGGACAGGGGGAATCTACGGGCAGTACTTC. This codes for CVSSLAPRTGGIYGQYF.

The V call is TRBV18, the J call TRBJ1-6; no firm D call. Germline V gives CDR1 KGHSH, CDR2 LQKENI. The V end lost 3 bases, the J end lost 8 bases, and 14 bases lay between the germline ends. The CDR3 has 15 residues. CDR3 bases: TGTGCCAGCTCACCGAATTATGCGGCGGATTCACCCCTCCACTTT. Translated: CASSPNYAADSPLHF.

The chain couples TRBV10-1 to TRBJ2-3; D gene uncertain. The V gene's germline CDR1 is WNHNN and CDR2 SYGVQD (reference sequence). The ends were cut back, 10 bases at V and 6 bases at J, with 20 bases in the middle. This CDR3 is 14 amino acids long. The CDR3 reads CANPQWDSRDTQYF. CDR3 nucleotide sequence: TGCGCCAATCCCCAATGGGATAGCAGGGATACGCAGTATTTT.

The chain couples TRBV12-3 or TRBV12-4 to TRBJ1-5; D unclear. The V end was cut by 8 bases, the J end by 5 bases, with 13 bases between. The CDR3 length is 13 residues. The CDR3 sequence is CASPFRIDQPQHF. The CDR3 DNA is TGTGCCAGCCCCTTCCGGATTGATCAGCCCCAGCATTTT.

This chain connects TRBV15 to TRBJ2-1; 7 positions agree with TRBD1. The CDR3 sequence is 16 residues long. CDR1 is LNHNV and CDR2 is YYDKDF in the germline V gene (reference sequence). The V segment lost 4 bases and the J segment 8 bases; nucleotides outside the gene matches: 14. DNA for the CDR3: TGTGCCACCAGCACGAGACAGGGACCGGGGCTCCATGAGCAGTTCTTC. This gives the protein CATSTRQGPGLHEQFF.

This rearrangement joins TRBV20-1 to TRBJ2-1; possibly TRBD2 for D (6 bases). This CDR3 spans 13 amino acids. Trimming pared 6 bases from V and 6 bases from J, leaving 15 bases between. The germline gives CDR1 DFQATT, CDR2 SNEGSKA (reference sequence). The CDR3 DNA reads TGCAGTGCAACGGGACTTCCTCCCAATGAGCAGTTCTTC. Its translation is CSATGLPPNEQFF.

Concerning this clonotype itself: At one end, the junction sequence differs from germline, possibly due to a read error. This rearrangement joins TRBV11-2 to TRBJ2-1; 7 positions match TRBD2. The germline CDR1 and CDR2 sequences are SGHAT and FQNNGV. The CDR3 is 16 amino acids. The CDR3 sequence: CASTLDIRLAMGEKFF. The CDR3 DNA sequence: TGTGCCAGCACCTTGGATATCAGACTAGCCATGGGTGAGAAGTTCTTC.

This chain connects TRBV11-2 to TRBJ2-7; TRBD1 is a possible D gene (5 bases). The V gene's germline CDR1 is SGHAT and CDR2 FQNNGV. Trimming left V 4 bases short and J 6 bases short, with 16 bases between. CDR3 length equals 14 residues. In nucleotides, the CDR3 is TGTGCCAGCAGCTCCACCAGGGCCACAGGCGAGCAGTACTTC. Translation gives CASSSTRATGEQYF.

This chain joins TRBV7-8 and TRBJ2-1, with a weak D call TRBD2 (6 bases). This CDR3 has 13 amino acids. CDR1 is SGHVS, CDR2 FQNEAQ, per germline. Trimming removed 10 bases from V and 9 bases from J, with 19 bases in between. CDR3 sequence reads: CANSHQGGAEQFF. CDR3 coding DNA: TGTGCCAATAGTCACCAAGGAGGGGCTGAGCAGTTCTTC. The whole variable domain, remainder taken from reference TRBV7-8 and TRBJ2-1, is GAGVSQSPRYKVAKRGQDVALRCDPISGHVSLFWYQQALGQGPEFLTYFQNEAQLDKSGLPSDRFFAERPEGSVSTLKIQRTQQEDSAVYLCANSHQGGAEQFFGPGTRLTVL.

This clonotype was counted between two and nine times. The chain uses TRBV24-1 and TRBJ1-4; 9 bases match TRBD1. Germline V gene data show CDR1 as KGHDR and CDR2 as SFDVKD. This CDR3 is 15 amino acids long. Losses at the gene ends were 3 bases for V and 8 bases for J; bases not matched to a gene: 6. The CDR3 reads CATSDNRGRGEKLFF. The CDR3 DNA reads as TGTGCCACCAGTGATAACAGGGGGCGAGGGGAAAAACTGTTTTTT.

The rearrangement uses TRBV6-6 and TRBJ2-1; D may be TRBD1 (6 bases). The CDR3 is 13 residues long. Per the germline V gene, CDR1 is MNHNY and CDR2 is SVGAGI (reference sequence). The CDR3 loop is CDGKGDIGIEQFF. For the CDR3, the DNA is TGTGACGGGAAGGGGGACATCGGCATTGAGCAGTTCTTC.

This sequence joins TRBV29-1 and TRBJ2-5; 9 nucleotides line up with TRBD1. The V gene end was trimmed by 6 bases and the J gene end by 11 bases; junction bases not matched to a gene: 13. Germline loops: CDR1 SQVTM, CDR2 ANQGSEA. The CDR3 runs to 13 residues. In DNA form, the CDR3 reads TGCAGCGTACGCCGGGACAGGGTAGAGAGTCAGTACTTC. It yields the protein CSVRRDRVESQYF.

Concerning this clonotype: This likely comes from a read error, as the CDR3 has no conserved phenylalanine or tryptophan at its end. This chain connects TRBV7-9 to TRBJ2-7; 9 bases are shared with TRBD2. The CDR3 runs to 14 residues. In germline, CDR1 is SEHNR, CDR2 FQNEAQ (reference sequence). The CDR3 DNA is TGTGCCAGTAGCTTAGCGGGAGAGCCCTACGAGCAGTACTTA. Translating it yields CASSLAGEPYEQYL.

A remark on this clonotype: Because the CDR3 is missing its conserved closing phenylalanine or tryptophan, this is likely a read error. This chain connects TRBV11-2 to TRBJ2-3, with 13 positions matching TRBD2. CDR3 length equals 18 residues. CDR1 and CDR2 from the germline V gene are SGHAT and FQNNGV. CDR3 amino acids: CANSLTTSGGAGRDTQYL. CDR3 nucleotides: TGTGCCAACAGCTTAACTACTAGCGGGGGGGCGGGGCGAGATACGCAGTATCTT.